This T cell receptor beta chain emerged from a study of cytomegalovirus exposure and HLA in healthy donors. The germline gives CDR1 MNHNS, CDR2 SASEGT. The CDR3 sequence is 16 residues long. Study-wide results and limits: In vitro testing confirmed a few CMV-associated chains as specific for CMV antigens.

PCR used 60 Vbeta primers and 13 Jbeta primers. Using immunoSEQ multiplex PCR, the repertoire was profiled, and TCRdb retains in-frame clones only, with some absent. The sample carries under 200,000 clones, roughly 84% recorded once. Concerning this clone: Antigen specificity is unknown. Compared with germline, one end of the junction differs, possibly owing to a read error.

Sequencing was carried out using PBMCs. This receptor was obtained from a man between 25 and 39 years old in good health and CMV-seronegative. V gene TRBV6-1 combines with J gene TRBJ2-5; TRBD1 matches 8 bases. CDR3 coding DNA: TGTGCCATCAGTGACCTGGACAGGGCAAAGGGAGAGACCCAGTACTTC. This sequence encodes CAISDLDRAKGETQYF.